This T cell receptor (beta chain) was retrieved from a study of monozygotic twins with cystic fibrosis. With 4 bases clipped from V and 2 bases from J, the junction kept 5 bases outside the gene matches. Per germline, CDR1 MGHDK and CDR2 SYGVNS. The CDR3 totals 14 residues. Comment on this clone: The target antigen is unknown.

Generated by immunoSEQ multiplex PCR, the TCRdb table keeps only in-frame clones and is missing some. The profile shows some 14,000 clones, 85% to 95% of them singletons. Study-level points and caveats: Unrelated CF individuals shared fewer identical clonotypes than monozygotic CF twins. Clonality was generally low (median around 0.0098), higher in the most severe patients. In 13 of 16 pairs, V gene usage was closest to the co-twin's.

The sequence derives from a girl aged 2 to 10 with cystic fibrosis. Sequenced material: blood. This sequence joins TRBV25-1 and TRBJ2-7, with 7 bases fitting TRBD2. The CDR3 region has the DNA TGTGCCAGCAGTGCAAGGACTAGTCCCTACGAGCAGTACTTC. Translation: CASSARTSPYEQYF.